These T cell receptor beta chains were read from a single sample in a study of T cells after yellow fever vaccination. TCRdb re-called the 5' RACE reads through MiXCR, storing one row per CDR3 protein. This table holds a few hundred thousand distinct CDR3 sequences, about 4% found once. This sample comprised PBMCs, obtained 5 days after the yellow fever booster vaccination. These receptors originate from a man in his late teens or twenties who received the YFV17D yellow fever vaccine. The CDR3 runs from the conserved cysteine through the conserved F or W. D genes are given only for firm matches. Size is omitted from some rows. Given values are once, few, many or a class for expanded clones.

TRBV20-1,NA,TRBJ2-2,NA,TGCAGTGCTCCAAGAGGGGGTCGCACCGGGGAGCTGTTTTTT,CSAPRGGRTGELFF
TRBV29-1,few,TRBJ2-1,TRBD2,TGCAGCGTTGTGGGGGGACTAGCGGGGTTCTACAATGAGCAGTTCTTC,CSVVGGLAGFYNEQFF
TRBV28,many,TRBJ1-6,NA,TGTGCCACCTCTGGCGGGTACTCACCCCTCCACTTT,CATSGGYSPLHF
TRBV29-1,NA,TRBJ2-1,TRBD2,TGCAGCGTTGGGGGGTTGGCTAGCGGGGGCCACAATGAGCAGTTCTTC,CSVGGLASGGHNEQFF
TRBV7-6,NA,TRBJ1-1,NA,TGTGCCAGCAGCAAGAAGTGGCAGCGGGGGACTGAAGCTTTCTTT,CASSKKWQRGTEAFF
TRBV5-1,few,TRBJ2-1,TRBD2,TGCGCCAGCAGCTTGAGGCTAGCGGGGGGGCCATCCCACAATGAGCAGTTCTTC,CASSLRLAGGPSHNEQFF
TRBV19,NA,TRBJ1-2,NA,TGTGCCAGTAACCAACCGGGACGTCGGGAAAACTATGGCTACACCTTC,CASNQPGRRENYGYTF
TRBV6-6,few,TRBJ1-2,TRBD1,TGTGCCAGCACCACAGGGACAGGGGTTAACTATGGCTACACCTTC,CASTTGTGVNYGYTF
TRBV20-1,few,TRBJ2-1,TRBD2,TGCAGTGCGGTGACTAGCCGGGCGGCCAATGAGCAGTTCTTC,CSAVTSRAANEQFF
TRBV9,few,TRBJ2-6,NA,TGTGCCAGCAGCCGAACAGGGTCGCCTACCTCTGGGGCCAACGTCCTGACTTTC,CASSRTGSPTSGANVLTF
TRBV28,NA,TRBJ2-5,TRBD2,TGTGCCAGCGAAACCCGGACTAGCCCAGAGACCCAGTACTTC,CASETRTSPETQYF
TRBV5-4,NA,TRBJ2-5,TRBD2,TGTGCCAGCAGCGCCACACTAGCGGGGGGCCAAGAGACCCAGTACTTC,CASSATLAGGQETQYF
TRBV5-1,NA,TRBJ2-3,TRBD1,TGCGCCAGCAGCTTGTACTGGGACAGGGAATACACAGATACGCAGTATTTT,CASSLYWDREYTDTQYF
TRBV12-3/TRBV12-4,NA,TRBJ1-2,NA,TGTGCCAGCAGCCCCCTCCCTTTGACAATAGGCTACACCTTC,CASSPLPLTIGYTF
TRBV7-9,many,TRBJ2-1,TRBD2,TGTGCCAGCAGCTTAGCCCTAGCGGGGGCGTACAATGAGCAGTTCTTC,CASSLALAGAYNEQFF
TRBV6-6,NA,TRBJ1-5,NA,TGTGCCAGCAGTTACCGGGAGATGGGCAATCAGCCCCAGCATTTT,CASSYREMGNQPQHF
TRBV29-1,NA,TRBJ2-7,NA,TGCAGCGTTGAAGCGAACAGGCTATTAAACTTC,CSVEANRLLNF
TRBV12-3/TRBV12-4,few,TRBJ1-2,NA,TGTGCCAGCAGTTTGATCACCGGGGCCGGCTACACCTTC,CASSLITGAGYTF
TRBV5-4,NA,TRBJ2-3,TRBD2,TGTGCCAGCAGTCGGCTAGCGGGGGGACGTGATACGCAGTATTTT,CASSRLAGGRDTQYF